A single sample is the source of the 5 T cell receptor beta chains below, sequenced in a study of breast tumors, draining lymph nodes, adjacent tissues. TCRdb called the multiplex PCR reads again in MiXCR, with one record for every CDR3 protein. The repertoire holds roughly 70,000 distinct CDR3 sequences, 40% to 45% seen once, with around 8% in the top ten. Sequenced sample: breast tumor tissue. The receptors derive from a female donor with breast cancer. Some clones in this sample may be carry-over from other donors' samples.

The CDR3 DNA follows: TGTGCCAGCAGTTTGGAGACTAGCGTGGCCTATGGCTACACCTTC. This translates into CASSLETSVAYGYTF. This chain connects TRBV12-3 or TRBV12-4 to TRBJ1-2; D not resolved. The CDR3 spans 15 residues. The V and J ends lost 3 bases and 4 bases respectively, with 15 bases between them.

In its sample, this clonotype was seen many times. The CDR3 here is CASSSTPGKLNTGELFF. In DNA form, the CDR3 reads TGTGCCAGCAGCTCCACCCCCGGAAAGCTGAACACCGGGGAGCTGTTTTTT. V and J are TRBV7-3 and TRBJ2-2; D gene unclear. The CDR3 runs 17 residues. Germline V CDR1 and CDR2: SGHTA, FQGTGA. V lost 4 bases and J 1 base, leaving 16 bases between the germline ends. Variable domain in full (rest from reference TRBV7-3 and TRBJ2-2): GAGVSQTPSNKVTEKGKYVELRCDPISGHTALYWYRQSLGQGPEFLIYFQGTGAADDSGLPNDRFFAVRPEGSVSTLKIQRTERGDSAVYLCASSSTPGKLNTGELFFGEGSRLTVL.

This clonotype occurred many times. This chain uses TRBV6-6 with TRBJ2-7; perhaps D is TRBD1 or TRBD2 (5 bases each). Germline V gives CDR1 MNHNY, CDR2 SVGAGI (reference sequence). Between the trimmed V and J ends, which lost 0 bases and 2 bases, there was a span of 11 bases. The CDR3 totals 15 residues. The CDR3 spells CASSYSLVGAYEQYF. DNA for the CDR3: TGTGCCAGCAGTTACTCTTTGGTGGGGGCCTACGAGCAGTACTTC.

The chain uses TRBV7-9 and TRBJ1-4; D unclear. The CDR3 has 16 residues. Trimming cost V 4 bases and J 5 bases, with 17 bases left between them. CDR1 and CDR2 (germline): SEHNR, FQNEAQ (reference sequence). The CDR3 is CASSSLDGRRNEKLFF. CDR3 bases: TGTGCCAGCAGCTCCCTGGACGGGAGGAGGAATGAAAAACTGTTTTTT.

The rearrangement links TRBV9 to TRBJ1-4; D perhaps matches TRBD1 (5 bases). Germline CDR1 is SGDLS and CDR2 is YYNGEE. V lost 0 bases and J lost 7, with 10 bases in between. The CDR3 sequence is 14 residues long. For the CDR3, the DNA is TGTGCCAGCAGCGTAGGGCTGGGGGGTGAAAAACTGTTTTTT. This encodes CASSVGLGGEKLFF.